The 27 T cell receptor beta chains below were found in one sample sequenced in a study of blood T cell repertoires in COVID-19. Using immunoSEQ multiplex PCR, the repertoire was profiled, and TCRdb retains in-frame clones only, with some absent. This repertoire shows about 270,000 clones, 88% found once; its top ten account for 2%. The source material was PBMCs or T cells enriched from blood (not recorded which). These TCRs come from an older woman in a cohort exposed to, infected with or recovered from COVID-19 (not recorded which).

The V and J genes are TRBV9 and TRBJ1-2, with D maybe TRBD1 (6 bases). The CDR3 has 15 amino acids. V gave up 0 bases and J gave up 8 bases, with 17 bases separating them. The germline V gene encodes CDR1 SGDLS and CDR2 YYNGEE. This chain's CDR3 is CASSVADRPSRGYTF. The CDR3 coding sequence is TGTGCCAGCAGCGTAGCTGACAGGCCCTCTAGGGGCTACACCTTC.

The chain joins TRBV27 to TRBJ1-1; a weak D match, TRBD1 (5 bases). CDR1 is MNHEY, CDR2 SMNVEV, per germline (reference sequence). Trimming took 1 base from V and 10 from J, leaving 13 bases between them. This CDR3 region has 13 residues. Here the CDR3 DNA reads TGTGCCAGCAGTTTATGGCCGGGGGGGACAGCTTTCTTT. This sequence encodes CASSLWPGGTAFF.

In DNA, the CDR3 is TGCGCCAGCAGCTTACCAGGGGAGACCCAGTACTTC. Translating it yields CASSLPGETQYF. The chain uses TRBV5-1 and TRBJ2-5; possible D gene TRBD1, 5 bases. The V gene lost 2 bases and the J gene lost 5 bases, with 7 bases spanning the gap. The CDR3 spans 12 residues. Looked up from germline, CDR1 is SGHRS and CDR2 is YFSETQ.

V is TRBV24-1 and J is TRBJ2-5, with TRBD2 matching 9 bases. CDR3 length: 17 amino acids. V was pared by 1 base and J by 2 bases, with 7 bases of the junction left unmatched. The germline V gene has CDR1 KGHDR and CDR2 SFDVKD. CDR3 coding DNA: TGTGCCACCAGTGATTTAAGCCCTAGCGGGATTCAAGAGACCCAGTACTTC. Translating it yields CATSDLSPSGIQETQYF.

The rearrangement links TRBV10-1 to TRBJ2-2; a possible D gene is TRBD2 (5 bases). Per germline, CDR1 WNHNN and CDR2 SYGVQD (reference sequence). The V gene lost 8 bases and the J gene lost 5 bases, with 12 bases spanning the gap. The CDR3 has 13 residues. This CDR3 is CASGYGETGELFF. In nucleotides, the CDR3 is TGCGCCAGCGGCTACGGGGAAACCGGGGAGCTGTTTTTT.

The sample holds one count of this clone. The chain combines TRBV7-9 with TRBJ1-1; D is ambiguous. With 2 bases removed from V and 11 bases from J, the gap between germline ends came to 12 bases. Germline loops: CDR1 SEHNR, CDR2 FQNEAQ (reference sequence). This CDR3 has 12 amino acids. CDR3: CASSLLGGGAFF. The CDR3 bases are TGTGCCAGCAGCTTACTTGGTGGAGGGGCTTTCTTT.

The J gene is TRBJ2-4, the V gene TRBV7-9; D perhaps matches TRBD2 (5 bases). The CDR3 is 16 amino acids. Germline loops: CDR1 SEHNR, CDR2 FQNEAQ (reference sequence). Trimming took 11 bases from V and 0 from J, leaving 20 bases between them. CDR3 in amino acids: CAGRWERNLAKNIQYF. CDR3 sequence (DNA): TGTGCCGGCCGCTGGGAGCGCAATTTAGCCAAAAACATTCAGTACTTC.

This clone occurred a few times. The chain is built from TRBV28 and TRBJ1-4; 11 bases map to TRBD1. V lost 6 bases and J lost 6; bases outside the gene matches: 12. CDR1 is MDHEN and CDR2 is SYDVKM in the germline V gene. This CDR3 has 17 residues. The CDR3 sequence is CASREGDRGFLDEKLFF. In DNA form, the CDR3 reads TGTGCCAGCAGGGAGGGGGACAGGGGGTTTTTGGATGAAAAACTGTTTTTT.

The chain uses TRBV4-1 and TRBJ2-1; TRBD2 agrees at 8 bases. The length of the CDR3 is 18 residues. Germline-derived CDR1 and CDR2 are MGHRA and YSYEKL. J gave up 0 bases and V 8 bases, and 15 bases lay outside the gene matches. The CDR3 region has the DNA TGCGCCAGCGGACCGGGACTAGGGGCTCAAAGCTCCTACAATGAGCAGTTCTTC. Its translation: CASGPGLGAQSSYNEQFF.

The table lists this clone with a count of one. This chain links TRBV15 with TRBJ2-7; maybe TRBD2 (6 bases). V lost 0 bases, J lost 5 bases, and 14 bases lay in between. CDR1 and CDR2 (germline): LNHNV, YYDKDF (reference sequence). The CDR3 covers 15 residues. Here the CDR3 DNA reads TGTGCCACCAGCAGAGATCGGGGGAAAGGGAACGAGCAGTACTTC. Translating gives CATSRDRGKGNEQYF.

The V gene is TRBV7-2, the J gene TRBJ2-3; no firm D call. The V end was cut by 1 base, the J end by 0 bases, with 11 bases between. The CDR3 sequence is 16 residues long. CDR1 and CDR2 (germline): SGHTA, FQGNSA. CDR3 in amino acids: CASSLGWRRSTDTQYF. CDR3 bases: TGTGCCAGCAGCTTAGGATGGAGACGGAGCACAGATACGCAGTATTTT.

The genes are TRBV28 and TRBJ1-2; D is uncertain. Per the germline V gene, CDR1 is MDHEN and CDR2 is SYDVKM. V gave up 7 bases and J gave up 8 bases, with 17 bases separating them. The CDR3 spans 13 residues. The CDR3: CASTLGWSGGYTF. Written as DNA, the CDR3 is TGTGCCAGCACGCTGGGGTGGTCGGGGGGCTACACCTTC.

This chain uses TRBV11-2 with TRBJ2-2; D remains unclear. The germline gives CDR1 SGHAT, CDR2 FQNNGV. CDR3 length equals 14 residues. Trimming removed 3 bases at V and 0 bases at J, with 5 bases between. The CDR3 is CASSFSANTGELFF. DNA for the CDR3: TGTGCCAGCAGCTTTTCGGCGAACACCGGGGAGCTGTTTTTT. The full variable domain, in which reference TRBV11-2 and TRBJ2-2 provide the parts outside the CDR3, is EAGVAQSPRYKIIEKRQSVAFWCNPISGHATLYWYQQILGQGPKLLIQFQNNGVVDDSQLPKDRFSAERLKGVDSTLKIQPAKLEDSAVYLCASSFSANTGELFFGEGSRLTVL.

The chain uses TRBV28 and TRBJ2-4; 10 bases fit TRBD1. CDR3 length: 16 amino acids. V lost 0 bases to trimming and J lost 8 bases; unmatched junction nucleotides: 7. CDR1 MDHEN and CDR2 SYDVKM come from the germline V gene. Here the CDR3 reads CASSLWEGTGVDIQYF. As DNA, the CDR3 is TGTGCCAGCAGTTTATGGGAAGGGACAGGGGTGGACATTCAGTACTTC. Drawing the rest from reference TRBV28 and TRBJ2-4, the complete variable domain is DVKVTQSSRYLVKRTGEKVFLECVQDMDHENMFWYRQDPGLGLRLIYFSYDVKMKEKGDIPEGYSVSREKKERFSLILESASTNQTSMYLCASSLWEGTGVDIQYFGAGTRLSVL.

This clone occurred once. This chain links TRBV27 with TRBJ1-2, with TRBD1 identical over 9 bases. The CDR3 loop spans 17 amino acids. Per the germline V gene, CDR1 is MNHEY and CDR2 is SMNVEV (reference sequence). J lost 7 bases, V lost 4 bases, and 16 bases had no gene match. The CDR3: CASSSWTGEGDRVGYTF. The CDR3 nucleotides are TGTGCCAGCAGTTCGTGGACAGGGGAAGGGGATCGGGTTGGCTACACCTTC.

The chain joins TRBV28 to TRBJ1-4; 7 bases are a match to TRBD1. Germline lookup yields CDR1 MDHEN and CDR2 SYDVKM. This CDR3 region has 13 residues. The J segment lost 3 bases and the V segment lost 9 bases, leaving 4 bases of the junction unmatched. In DNA form, the CDR3 reads TGTGCCAGACAGGGGCTGTCTAATGAAAAACTGTTTTTT. As protein: CARQGLSNEKLFF. Full variable domain (rest looked up from reference TRBV28 and TRBJ1-4): DVKVTQSSRYLVKRTGEKVFLECVQDMDHENMFWYRQDPGLGLRLIYFSYDVKMKEKGDIPEGYSVSREKKERFSLILESASTNQTSMYLCARQGLSNEKLFFGSGTQLSVL.

This clone was detected ten times or more. The V call is TRBV5-6, the J call TRBJ2-1, with D hard to call. Germline V gene sequence: CDR1 SGHDT, CDR2 YYEEEE. The V end lost 2 bases, the J end lost 4 bases, and 7 bases lay between the germline ends. There are 13 residues in the CDR3. CDR3 region: CASSFFRYNEQFF. CDR3 sequence (DNA): TGTGCCAGCAGCTTTTTCAGGTACAATGAGCAGTTCTTC.

V is TRBV10-3 and J is TRBJ2-7, with 8 bases identical to TRBD1. CDR1 ENHRY and CDR2 SYGVKD come from the germline V gene. There are 14 residues in the CDR3. J lost 1 base, V lost 6 bases, and 5 bases had no gene match. The CDR3 here is CAIRGGQGSYEQYF. The CDR3 region has the DNA TGTGCCATCAGGGGAGGACAGGGATCCTACGAGCAGTACTTC.

This chain joins TRBV5-1 and TRBJ1-4; D gene unclear. Germline values: CDR1 SGHRS, CDR2 YFSETQ. V was pared by 0 bases and J by 4 bases, with 7 bases between. The CDR3 consists of 14 residues. The CDR3 sequence is CASSLGGFNEKLFF. The CDR3 region has the DNA TGCGCCAGCAGCTTGGGAGGGTTTAATGAAAAACTGTTTTTT.

The chain carries TRBV10-3 and TRBJ2-7; TRBD1 matches at 8 bases. Trimming at V came to 4 bases and at J to 7 bases, leaving 12 bases not matched to a gene. Germline CDR1 reads ENHRY; CDR2 reads SYGVKD. The CDR3 is made up of 15 amino acids. CDR3 DNA: TGTGCCATCAGTGCTTCCGGGACAGGACTCTCTGAGCAGTACTTC. Protein sequence: CAISASGTGLSEQYF.

This clone appeared a single time. The rearrangement joins TRBV6-5 to TRBJ1-1, with TRBD1 as a possible D gene (5 bases). From germline, CDR1 is MNHEY and CDR2 SVGAGI. V lost 2 bases and J 4 bases, leaving 14 bases between the germline ends. CDR3 length: 15 residues. The DNA of the CDR3 is TGTGCCAGCAGTTACAAGGGCGGGGCTGGCACTGAAGCTTTCTTT. This sequence encodes CASSYKGGAGTEAFF.

This clone was observed once. This chain connects TRBV6-5 to TRBJ2-7; D is perhaps TRBD2 (6 bases). From germline, CDR1 is MNHEY and CDR2 SVGAGI. Trimming stripped 4 bases from V and 0 bases from J, with 10 bases between. The CDR3 contains 14 residues. CDR3 DNA sequence: TGTGCCAGCAGTTCTAGCGACCCCTCCTACGAGCAGTACTTC. This translates into CASSSSDPSYEQYF.

This sequence joins TRBV10-1 and TRBJ2-7, with 8 positions matching TRBD1. V shed 2 bases and J 4 bases; nucleotides not matched to a gene: 1. CDR1 WNHNN and CDR2 SYGVQD come from the germline V gene (reference sequence). The length of the CDR3 is 13 residues. CDR3 coding DNA: TGCGCCAGCAGTGAGGGACAGGGTTACGAGCAGTACTTC. This sequence encodes CASSEGQGYEQYF.

The chain uses TRBV10-3 and TRBJ1-2, with D possibly being TRBD1 (6 bases). V shed 3 bases and J shed 4 bases, with 12 bases lying between them. The length of the CDR3 is 14 residues. Germline V gene sequence: CDR1 ENHRY, CDR2 SYGVKD. The DNA of the CDR3 is TGTGCCATCAGTGAAGAAGCCAGGGGCTATGGCTACACCTTC. It translates to CAISEEARGYGYTF.

The chain is built from TRBV28 and TRBJ1-2, with D perhaps matching TRBD1 (5 bases). Trimming took off 2 bases at V and 4 bases at J, with 8 bases between the two ends. The germline CDR1 and CDR2 sequences are MDHEN and SYDVKM. There are 13 residues in the CDR3. The CDR3: CASSLVGGYGYTF. The CDR3 DNA follows: TGTGCCAGCAGTTTAGTCGGGGGCTATGGCTACACCTTC.

The CDR3 nucleotides are TGTGCCAGCAGCGTAGGAGGGGGACTAGCGGGGAACAATGAGCAGTTCTTC. As protein: CASSVGGGLAGNNEQFF. The chain combines TRBV9 with TRBJ2-1, with 13 bases fitting TRBD2. V shed 0 bases and J 5 bases; nucleotides not matched to a gene: 5. This CDR3 comprises 17 residues. Germline V gives CDR1 SGDLS, CDR2 YYNGEE.

This chain connects TRBV27 to TRBJ1-5; 7 positions match TRBD1. Germline CDR1 and CDR2: MNHEY and SMNVEV (reference sequence). The CDR3 consists of 14 residues. The trim removed 6 bases at V and 7 bases at J, leaving 9 bases unmatched. CDR3 in amino acids: CASSPTGSGQPQHF. The CDR3 DNA reads TGTGCCAGCAGCCCGACAGGGTCTGGGCAGCCCCAGCATTTT.